The next 7 T cell receptor beta chains were all read from a single sample in a study of T-cell reconstitution after alpha-beta-depleted transplantation in children. Unique molecular identifiers featured in how the TCRbeta library was prepared. TCRdb analysed the PCR reads with MiXCR anew, one entry per CDR3 protein. The data show just under 150,000 distinct CDR3 sequences, 8% to 10% seen once. The sequenced sample was PBMCs, mostly from graft donor cells, obtained 180 days after TCRalphabeta/CD19-depleted stem cell transplant. The receptors here all came from a female patient under 10 years old who had a stem cell transplant for congenital amegakaryocytic thrombocytopenia, so the T cells may come from the graft donor.

This clonotype has a handful of counts. The J gene is TRBJ2-7, the V gene TRBV20-1; D might be TRBD2 (6 bases). CDR1 is DFQATT, CDR2 SNEGSKA, per germline (reference sequence). V was pared by 6 bases and J by 0 bases, with 9 bases between. The CDR3 length is 12 residues. For the CDR3, the DNA is TGCAGTGCGGGGGGAACCTCCTACGAGCAGTACTTC. Protein product: CSAGGTSYEQYF.

This clonotype occurred many times. V usage is TRBV11-2 and J usage is TRBJ2-3; D is perhaps TRBD2 (5 bases). V lost 8 bases and J 5 bases, leaving 20 bases between the germline ends. CDR1 and CDR2 from the germline V gene are SGHAT and FQNNGV. The CDR3 extends over 15 amino acids. CDR3 nucleotides: TGTGCCAGCTCACCCGTTGGATCTGGAGGAGATACGCAGTATTTT. It yields the protein CASSPVGSGGDTQYF.

In this sample, this clonotype turned up many times. The CDR3 nucleotides are TGCAGCGATGGAGAGCCGGGACTAAACAATGAGCAGTTCTTC. Amino acids: CSDGEPGLNNEQFF. The V gene is TRBV29-1, the J gene TRBJ2-1; 7 bases match TRBD2. This CDR3 is built from 14 residues. Germline V gene lookup returns CDR1 SQVTM and CDR2 ANQGSEA. Trimming cost V 7 bases and J 5 bases; bases outside gene matches: 11.

The sample holds a few counts of this clonotype. Here the CDR3 reads CSARAQDRGFLLNSPLHF. The DNA for the CDR3 is TGCAGTGCTAGAGCGCAGGACAGGGGATTTTTGTTGAATTCACCCCTCCACTTT. J is TRBJ1-6 and V is TRBV20-1; 9 bases are a match to TRBD1. The CDR3 is made up of 18 amino acids. Losses at the gene ends were 1 base for V and 7 bases for J; bases not matched to a gene: 14. Germline V lookup: CDR1 DFQATT, CDR2 SNEGSKA (reference sequence).

This clonotype was seen ten or more times. The rearrangement links TRBV11-2 to TRBJ1-2, with TRBD1 as a possible D gene (6 bases). The CDR3 is made up of 14 amino acids. Germline V gene lookup returns CDR1 SGHAT and CDR2 FQNNGV. V was pared by 3 bases and J by 2 bases, with 10 bases between. Here the CDR3 reads CASSFHQGNYGYTF. CDR3 DNA: TGTGCCAGCAGCTTTCATCAGGGGAACTATGGCTACACCTTC.

This clonotype was seen a handful of times. V usage is TRBV28 and J usage is TRBJ1-6, with TRBD1 matching 7 bases. This CDR3 comprises 17 residues. The germline V gene encodes CDR1 MDHEN and CDR2 SYDVKM. The trim removed 5 bases at V and 0 bases at J, leaving 7 bases unmatched. CDR3 coding DNA: TGTGCCAGCAGTCCAGGGGGATGGGGCTCCTATAATTCACCCCTCCACTTT. The encoded protein is CASSPGGWGSYNSPLHF.

The genes are TRBV4-2 and TRBJ2-1, with 8 positions matching TRBD1. V lost 2 bases to trimming and J lost 7 bases; unmatched junction nucleotides: 10. The CDR3 consists of 16 residues. CDR1 LGHNA and CDR2 YNFKEQ come from the germline V gene. CDR3 in amino acids: CASSQNQGAAVNEQFF. CDR3 nucleotides: TGTGCCAGCAGCCAAAATCAGGGGGCGGCCGTTAATGAGCAGTTCTTC.